Given below is one T cell receptor beta chain in context. Sequencing templates came from extracted RNA that was reverse transcribed into cDNA. Only in-frame clones appear in the TCRdb table, and some are missing; sequencing was by immunoSEQ multiplex PCR. The table has about 94,000 clones, more than 65% seen once. This CDR3 has 11 amino acids. From germline, CDR1 is GTSNPN and CDR2 SVGIG (reference sequence). V lost 6 bases to trimming and J lost 4 bases, with 10 bases between them. As for treatment: oral pan-JAK inhibitor, 5-10 mg twice daily. This sample stems from a study of CD8+ T cells in alopecia areata.

The material was CD8+ T cells sorted from blood, obtained at approximately week 42, from a patient treated with tofacitinib. This clonotype was sampled from a human donor with alopecia areata. This sequence joins TRBV30 and TRBJ2-7; D uncertain. CDR3: CACFKGYEQYF. CDR3 DNA sequence: TGTGCCTGTTTCAAAGGGTACGAGCAGTACTTC.